A single sample gave rise to the 22 T cell receptor beta chains below, sequenced in a study of T cells in localized non-small cell lung cancer. The repertoire was sequenced with immunoSEQ multiplex PCR; TCRdb's copy has only in-frame clones and lacks some. This sample yields tens of thousands of clones, of which 88% are seen a single time; around a fifth belongs to the top ten. Sequenced material: peripheral blood, taken before any cancer treatment. All receptors derive from a woman aged 35 to 70 with stage I squamous cell lung carcinoma.

The CDR3 DNA follows: TGTGCCAGCAGCCCCGGCCACACTAACACTGAAGCTTTCTTT. Its translation is CASSPGHTNTEAFF. The chain recombines TRBV9 with TRBJ1-1; D is unclear. CDR1 SGDLS and CDR2 YYNGEE come from the germline V gene. The germline V and J ends were trimmed by 4 bases and 2 bases, with 12 bases remaining between them. The CDR3 covers 14 residues.

The chain is built from TRBV5-1 and TRBJ1-1, with no clear D. Between the trimmed V and J ends, which lost 2 bases and 1 base, there was a span of 9 bases. CDR1 SGHRS and CDR2 YFSETQ come from the germline V gene. The CDR3 loop spans 14 amino acids. The CDR3, as DNA: TGCGCCAGCAGCTTCAGGCGGTCGAACACTGAAGCTTTCTTT. It yields the protein CASSFRRSNTEAFF. The full variable domain, rest sourced from reference TRBV5-1 and TRBJ1-1, is KAGVTQTPRYLIKTRGQQVTLSCSPISGHRSVSWYQQTPGQGLQFLFEYFSETQRNKGNFPGRFSGRQFSNSRSEMNVSTLELGDSALYLCASSFRRSNTEAFFGQGTRLTVV.

The V and J genes are TRBV11-2 and TRBJ1-2; TRBD1 is a possible D gene (6 bases). Germline values: CDR1 SGHAT, CDR2 FQNNGV. The CDR3 loop spans 13 amino acids. V was clipped by 0 bases and J by 7 bases, with 9 bases between them. This chain's CDR3 is CASSLDLGGGYTF. The CDR3, as DNA: TGTGCCAGCAGCTTAGATCTAGGGGGTGGCTACACCTTC.

The chain combines TRBV6-1 with TRBJ1-2, with D unclear. The CDR3 runs 15 residues. V was trimmed by 3 bases and J by 0 bases, leaving 11 bases between them. The germline V gene has CDR1 MNHNS and CDR2 SASEGT. The CDR3 sequence: CASSESGTPNYGYTF. DNA for the CDR3: TGTGCCAGCAGTGAGTCCGGAACGCCTAACTATGGCTACACCTTC.

The J gene is TRBJ2-7, the V gene TRBV4-2; D is uncertain. V lost 0 bases and J 5 bases, leaving 8 bases between the germline ends. The CDR3 has 13 amino acids. Germline lookup yields CDR1 LGHNA and CDR2 YNFKEQ. CDR3 nucleotide sequence: TGTGCCAGCAGCCAAGAAAGGGTCCACGAGCAGTACTTC. It specifies CASSQERVHEQYF.

V and J are TRBV29-1 and TRBJ2-6; no clear D gene. Trimming removed 6 bases at V and 4 bases at J, with 13 bases between. The CDR3 has 14 residues. In germline, CDR1 is SQVTM, CDR2 ANQGSEA. The DNA of the CDR3 is TGCAGCGTGACAACGGCCTCCGGGGCCAACGTCCTGACTTTC. Translated: CSVTTASGANVLTF.

This chain uses TRBV5-6 with TRBJ2-1; D tentatively fits TRBD1 or TRBD2 (5 bases each). The germline CDR1 and CDR2 sequences are SGHDT and YYEEEE. The CDR3 runs to 15 residues. V lost 4 bases, J lost 5 bases, and 16 bases lay in between. The CDR3 region has the DNA TGTGCCAGCAGCCCTGGGGGTAGAGCGGACAATGAGCAGTTCTTC. It translates to CASSPGGRADNEQFF.

This chain connects TRBV7-8 to TRBJ2-3; 9 bases fit TRBD1. Germline CDR1 reads SGHVS; CDR2 reads FQNEAQ. The CDR3 totals 15 residues. Trimming took 1 base from V and 4 from J; bases not matched to a gene: 3. CDR3 sequence reads: CASSLDRGLADTQYF. CDR3 nucleotides: TGTGCCAGCAGCTTAGACAGGGGGCTGGCAGATACGCAGTATTTT.

This chain joins TRBV6-6 and TRBJ2-2, with unresolved D. Trimming took 0 bases from V and 2 from J, leaving 4 bases between them. This CDR3 has 14 residues. CDR1 MNHNY and CDR2 SVGAGI come from the germline V gene (reference sequence). The CDR3 DNA sequence: TGTGCCAGCAGTTACTCACCCAACACCGGGGAGCTGTTTTTT. As protein: CASSYSPNTGELFF.

V gene TRBV5-4 combines with J gene TRBJ1-4; 7 positions match TRBD1. The germline V gene has CDR1 SGHNT and CDR2 YYREEE (reference sequence). V dropped 1 base and J dropped 5; count of bases not matched to a gene: 5. This CDR3 has 15 amino acids. CDR3 nucleotide sequence: TGTGCCAGCAGCTTGACCAGGGGGGAGAATGAAAAACTGTTTTTT. Translation gives CASSLTRGENEKLFF. The whole variable domain, filled in from reference TRBV5-4 and TRBJ1-4, reads ETGVTQSPTHLIKTRGQQVTLRCSSQSGHNTVSWYQQALGQGPQFIFQYYREEENGRGNFPPRFSGLQFPNYSSELNVNALELDDSALYLCASSLTRGENEKLFFGSGTQLSVL.

The chain carries TRBV5-1 and TRBJ1-5; no reliable D call. This CDR3 region has 14 residues. Germline loops: CDR1 SGHRS, CDR2 YFSETQ. V gave up 0 bases and J gave up 6 bases, with 10 bases separating them. The CDR3 spells CASSLGQVGQPQHF. The DNA of the CDR3 is TGCGCCAGCAGCTTGGGGCAGGTGGGTCAGCCCCAGCATTTT.

This chain connects TRBV27 to TRBJ2-7, with D maybe TRBD1 (7 bases). V lost 3 bases, J lost 1 base, and 13 bases lay in between. The CDR3 runs 15 residues. Germline V lookup: CDR1 MNHEY, CDR2 SMNVEV (reference sequence). CDR3 coding DNA: TGTGCCAGCAGTTTTGCGGCAGGGGGGTCCTACGAGCAGTACTTC. Protein product: CASSFAAGGSYEQYF.

The rearrangement uses TRBV19 and TRBJ1-6, with D unclear. The germline V gene encodes CDR1 LNHDA and CDR2 SQIVND (reference sequence). The CDR3 has 13 amino acids. The V and J ends lost 4 bases and 5 bases respectively, with 6 bases between them. CDR3 protein: CASSTKDNSPLHF. The CDR3 DNA is TGTGCCAGTAGTACCAAGGATAATTCACCCCTCCACTTT.

The chain couples TRBV30 to TRBJ2-3; D may be TRBD2 (6 bases). V dropped 0 bases and J dropped 1 base, with 20 bases sitting between them. CDR3 length: 18 amino acids. The germline CDR1 and CDR2 sequences are GTSNPN and SVGIG (reference sequence). CDR3 loop: CAWSVQIGRGGGTDTQYF. The CDR3 DNA reads as TGTGCCTGGAGTGTACAAATTGGGCGGGGAGGAGGCACAGATACGCAGTATTTT.

The chain has TRBV5-6 and TRBJ2-5; 7 positions agree with TRBD1. Germline CDR1 and CDR2: SGHDT and YYEEEE. The V gene end was trimmed by 4 bases and the J gene end by 0 bases; junction bases not matched to a gene: 9. The CDR3 is 16 amino acids. The DNA for the CDR3 is TGTGCCAGCAGCCTCCTAGGGACAGCGTACCAAGAGACCCAGTACTTC. Translated, it gives CASSLLGTAYQETQYF.

CDR3 residues: CASSRMDRGGEAFF. For the CDR3, the DNA is TGTGCCAGTAGTCGGATGGACAGGGGGGGTGAAGCTTTCTTT. The V gene is TRBV19, the J gene TRBJ1-1, with TRBD1 matching over 10 bases. The CDR3 runs 14 residues. The V segment lost 5 bases and the J segment 7 bases; nucleotides outside the gene matches: 7. Germline V gene sequence: CDR1 LNHDA, CDR2 SQIVND (reference sequence). The complete variable domain, with remaining parts taken from reference TRBV19 and TRBJ1-1, reads DGGITQSPKYLFRKEGQNVTLSCEQNLNHDAMYWYRQDPGQGLRLIYYSQIVNDFQKGDIAEGYSVSREKKESFPLTVTSAQKNPTAFYLCASSRMDRGGEAFFGQGTRLTVV.

This clone was detected once. The CDR3 here is CASRQDSEPTF. As DNA, the CDR3 is TGTGCCAGCAGACAGGACAGCGAACCCACCTTC. The V call is TRBV6-5, the J call TRBJ1-2, with a weak D call TRBD1 (6 bases). The CDR3 length is 11 residues. V was clipped by 6 bases and J by 13 bases, with 15 bases between them. Germline CDR1 and CDR2: MNHEY and SVGAGI.

The CDR3 coding sequence is TGCGCCAGCAGCTTGGTGATGGCGACTAGCGGGGAGACCTACGAGCAGTACTTC. It encodes CASSLVMATSGETYEQYF. The chain combines TRBV5-1 with TRBJ2-7, with 11 bases aligning to TRBD2. Germline V gene lookup returns CDR1 SGHRS and CDR2 YFSETQ. This CDR3 spans 18 amino acids. V was pared by 0 bases and J by 2 bases, with 10 bases of the junction left unmatched.

The chain carries TRBV6-1 and TRBJ2-1; D is uncertain. V lost 2 bases and J 9 bases, leaving 14 bases between the germline ends. CDR3 size: 14 residues. CDR1 MNHNS and CDR2 SASEGT come from the germline V gene. CDR3 nucleotides: TGTGCCAGCAGTGAAACCTTTGGACCTACTGAGCAGTTCTTC. Translation gives CASSETFGPTEQFF.

The chain joins TRBV7-8 to TRBJ2-3; D gene uncertain. The germline V gene has CDR1 SGHVS and CDR2 FQNEAQ. The CDR3 runs 13 residues. With 0 bases removed from V and 11 bases from J, the gap between germline ends came to 12 bases. CDR3 sequence (DNA): TGTGCCAGCAGCTTAGCGATCTTTCGTAAGCAGTATTTT. It encodes CASSLAIFRKQYF.

The chain has TRBV19 and TRBJ2-7, with 7 positions matching TRBD2. The V and J ends lost 4 bases and 2 bases, in that order; junction bases with no gene match: 8. CDR3 length equals 15 residues. The germline V gene has CDR1 LNHDA and CDR2 SQIVND (reference sequence). The CDR3 loop reads CASSTGGARTYEQYF. The CDR3 DNA reads TGTGCCAGTAGTACGGGGGGAGCTAGAACCTACGAGCAGTACTTC.

This clone was picked up a small number of times. This chain joins TRBV19 and TRBJ1-2; D is possibly TRBD1 (6 bases). In germline, CDR1 is LNHDA, CDR2 SQIVND (reference sequence). The V end lost 5 bases, the J end lost 3 bases, and 13 bases lay between the germline ends. This CDR3 contains 14 residues. The CDR3 coding sequence is TGTGCCAGTAGTCATCCAGGGGAGGACTATGGCTACACCTTC. It codes for CASSHPGEDYGYTF.